One sample yielded the 17 T cell receptor beta chains listed below, sequenced in a study of blood T cells in healthy people across ages. Primers used in a second PCR of about 7 to 12 cycles were a sample-barcoded 5' primer and a J-beta primer mix. TCRdb called the 5' RACE reads again in MiXCR, with one record for every CDR3 protein. The table has 550,000 to 700,000 distinct CDR3 sequences, 27% seen once; the top ten hold about a fifth. Sequenced material: blood. The receptors were gathered from a woman aged 70-85 years in good health.

This clonotype was seen a few times. V and J are TRBV9 and TRBJ2-3; the D is unclear. CDR1 is SGDLS, CDR2 YYNGEE, per germline. This CDR3 comprises 14 residues. The V end was cut by 0 bases, the J end by 3 bases, with 8 bases between. CDR3: CASSVGLGTDTQYF. The CDR3 coding sequence is TGTGCCAGCAGCGTAGGGCTAGGTACAGATACGCAGTATTTT.

This clonotype was picked up a small number of times. This chain links TRBV24-1 with TRBJ1-2; no clear D gene. Trimming stripped 5 bases from V and 2 bases from J, with 8 bases between. The CDR3 runs 13 residues. Germline lookup yields CDR1 KGHDR and CDR2 SFDVKD. The DNA of the CDR3 is TGTGCCACCAGTGGACCGGGAAACTATGGCTACACCTTC. Residues: CATSGPGNYGYTF.

This clonotype was seen ten or more times. This chain joins TRBV6-1 and TRBJ2-3, with D possibly being TRBD1 (5 bases). Trimming took 4 bases from V and 1 from J, leaving 9 bases between them. There are 14 residues in the CDR3. The germline V gene encodes CDR1 MNHNS and CDR2 SASEGT. The CDR3 bases are TGTGCCAGCAGTGGACAGCGACGCACAGATACGCAGTATTTT. Protein product: CASSGQRRTDTQYF.

In DNA form, the CDR3 reads TGTGCCAGCTCACGGGGACTAGAATACTACGAGCAGTACTTC. The encoded protein is CASSRGLEYYEQYF. V is TRBV18 and J is TRBJ2-7; 8 bases align to TRBD2. CDR3 size: 14 residues. V gave up 4 bases and J gave up 3 bases; unmatched junction bases: 5. Germline CDR1 reads KGHSH; CDR2 reads LQKENI.

The CDR3 sequence: CASSIRTQRGTEAFF. The CDR3 DNA sequence: TGTGCCAGCAGCATAAGGACGCAGCGGGGGACTGAAGCTTTCTTT. The gene calls are TRBV5-5 and TRBJ1-1; perhaps TRBD1 as D (5 bases). The CDR3 has 15 residues. CDR1 and CDR2 from the germline V gene are SGHKS and YYEKEE (reference sequence). Trimming took 4 bases from V and 5 from J, leaving 18 bases between them.

The chain is built from TRBV12-3 or TRBV12-4 and TRBJ1-2; D gene ambiguous. The CDR3 has 14 residues. Trimming stripped 1 base from V and 5 bases from J, with 11 bases between. CDR3 region: CASSLGLVGYGYTF. The CDR3, as DNA: TGTGCCAGCAGTTTAGGTCTCGTGGGGTATGGCTACACCTTC.

V is TRBV11-2 and J is TRBJ2-2, with D unresolved. The CDR3 loop spans 14 amino acids. With 1 base removed from V and 6 bases from J, the gap between germline ends came to 9 bases. Germline loops: CDR1 SGHAT, CDR2 FQNNGV. The CDR3 protein is CASSLGLYSGELFF. The CDR3 coding sequence is TGTGCCAGCAGCTTAGGGCTATATTCCGGGGAGCTGTTTTTT.

The chain carries TRBV5-1 and TRBJ2-7; the D gene is possibly TRBD1 (6 bases). Germline V gene sequence: CDR1 SGHRS, CDR2 YFSETQ. The CDR3 runs to 10 residues. CDR3 sequence (DNA): TGCGCTTTCCCCCCAGGGGTGCAGTACTTC. Its protein product is CAFPPGVQYF.

Only one count was recorded for this clonotype. The junction departs from the called germline gene at one end, perhaps through a read error. The chain uses TRBV4-3 and TRBJ1-4; 7 bases agree with TRBD1. CDR1 and CDR2 from the germline V gene are LGHNA and YSLEER. The length of the CDR3 is 15 residues. As DNA, the CDR3 is TGCGCCAGCAGCCAAGAGGGACAGAGGGCGGGAAAACTGGTTTTT. Translated, it gives CASSQEGQRAGKLVF.

The J gene is TRBJ2-1, the V gene TRBV20-1, with a tentative D call TRBD2 (7 bases). The CDR3 totals 13 residues. The germline V gene encodes CDR1 DFQATT and CDR2 SNEGSKA (reference sequence). Trimming took off 8 bases at V and 6 bases at J, with 17 bases between the two ends. CDR3 DNA sequence: TGCAGTCTCCGGGGGGCCCAAACCAATGAGCAGTTCTTC. It codes for CSLRGAQTNEQFF.

The CDR3: CSARDFGNEQFF. The CDR3 nucleotides read TGCAGTGCTAGAGATTTCGGGAATGAGCAGTTCTTC. The chain couples TRBV20-1 to TRBJ2-1, with D unresolved. The CDR3 length is 12 residues. Germline CDR1 reads DFQATT; CDR2 reads SNEGSKA (reference sequence). Trimming cost V 0 bases and J 7 bases, with 7 bases left between them.

In this sample, this clonotype turned up a few times. With a much larger clone just one base away, this may be a read error. V gene TRBV9 combines with J gene TRBJ1-1, with TRBD1 matching 8 bases. CDR3 length equals 16 residues. Germline V lookup: CDR1 SGDLS, CDR2 YYNGEE. The junction had 4 bases not matched to a gene; V was cut back by 0 bases and J by 0 bases. The CDR3 coding sequence is TGTGCCAGCAGCGTAGATCGGACAGGGTTGAACACTGAAGCTTTCTTT. Amino acid sequence: CASSVDRTGLNTEAFF. Together with reference TRBV9 and TRBJ1-1, the CDR3 gives the full variable domain: DSGVTQTPKHLITATGQRVTLRCSPRSGDLSVYWYQQSLDQGLQFLIQYYNGEERAKGNILERFSAQQFPDLHSELNLSSLELGDSALYFCASSVDRTGLNTEAFFGQGTRLTVV.

In its sample, this clonotype was seen many times. The CDR3 DNA sequence: TGCAGTGCTAGGGGCGCGGGGGCGGAAGAGACCCAGTACTTC. Translating gives CSARGAGAEETQYF. The rearrangement joins TRBV20-1 to TRBJ2-5; D may be TRBD2 (7 bases). This CDR3 is 14 amino acids long. V lost 3 bases and J 3 bases, leaving 14 bases between the germline ends. Germline V lookup: CDR1 DFQATT, CDR2 SNEGSKA (reference sequence).

This clonotype was seen repeatedly, ten times or more. V and J are TRBV12-3 or TRBV12-4 and TRBJ2-1; D could derive from TRBD1 or TRBD2 (5 bases each). The CDR3 has 15 residues. Trimming pared 6 bases from V and 5 bases from J, leaving 17 bases between. CDR3: CASRTTRDDHNEQFF. The CDR3 DNA follows: TGTGCCAGCAGGACTACTAGGGACGATCACAATGAGCAGTTCTTC.

This clonotype appeared a few times. J is TRBJ1-1 and V is TRBV29-1; D might be TRBD1 (5 bases). Looked up from germline, CDR1 is SQVTM and CDR2 is ANQGSEA. CDR3 length equals 13 residues. V was shortened by 6 bases and J by 1 base, with 12 bases between the two germline ends. The CDR3 spells CSVKWGGNTEAFF. The CDR3 DNA follows: TGCAGCGTAAAGTGGGGGGGGAACACTGAAGCTTTCTTT.

The CDR3 DNA reads as TGTGCCAGCAGCCACTACAGGGGGGGGAGAAACACTGAAGCTTTCTTT. It codes for CASSHYRGGRNTEAFF. The chain employs TRBV3-1 and TRBJ1-1, with 8 bases fitting TRBD1. Germline trimming cut 3 bases from V and 2 bases from J; bases unmatched to any gene: 8. Germline V gives CDR1 LGHDT, CDR2 YNNKEL (reference sequence). The CDR3 runs 16 residues. The full variable domain, in which reference TRBV3-1 and TRBJ1-1 provide the parts outside the CDR3, is DTAVSQTPKYLVTQMGNDKSIKCEQNLGHDTMYWYKQDSKKFLKIMFSYNNKELIINETVPNRFSPKSPDKAHLNLHINSLELGDSAVYFCASSHYRGGRNTEAFFGQGTRLTVV.

The chain uses TRBV2 and TRBJ1-4, with TRBD1 matching over 7 bases. The junction had 3 bases not matched to a gene; V was cut back by 10 bases and J by 4 bases. Germline CDR1 and CDR2: SNHLY and FYNNEI. The CDR3 has 12 residues. CDR3 DNA: TGTGCCAACAGACAGGGTAATGAAAAACTGTTTTTT. Its protein is CANRQGNEKLFF.